This TCR beta chain was obtained from a study of CD8 T cells in Susac syndrome. The sample holds one count of this clonotype. Its specificity is not known. General study findings and limits: The study's TCR sequencing and HLA analysis drew on a certain number of individuals. That number was acknowledged as relatively small.

CD8+ and CD4+ T cells taken from blood had their TCR beta sequenced. The CD8+ and CD4+ T cells were isolated magnetically using a negative isolation approach, whereas the TEMRA cells were enriched by FACS. This CDR3 is 13 amino acids long. The V end was cut by 3 bases, the J end by 0 bases, with 6 bases between. The germline V gene has CDR1 SQVTM and CDR2 ANQGSEA. The RNA input was roughly 0.45 to 1 ug, and it was reverse transcribed with random hexamers. The TCR beta CDR3 was amplified by immunoSEQ multiplex PCR across 54 Vbeta, 13 Jbeta. Using its own MiXCR run on the immunoSEQ multiplex PCR reads, TCRdb lists one record per CDR3 protein. The sample has more than 150,000 distinct CDR3 sequences, around 94% seen once; the top ten hold 0.11% to 0.15%.

This clonotype was obtained from a human donor in good health. Sequencing used CD4+ T cells from PBMCs. The rearrangement uses TRBV29-1 and TRBJ2-1; no definite D call. The CDR3 nucleotides read TGCAGCGTTGATAGGGCCTCCTACAATGAGCAGTTCTTC. Translated, it gives CSVDRASYNEQFF.